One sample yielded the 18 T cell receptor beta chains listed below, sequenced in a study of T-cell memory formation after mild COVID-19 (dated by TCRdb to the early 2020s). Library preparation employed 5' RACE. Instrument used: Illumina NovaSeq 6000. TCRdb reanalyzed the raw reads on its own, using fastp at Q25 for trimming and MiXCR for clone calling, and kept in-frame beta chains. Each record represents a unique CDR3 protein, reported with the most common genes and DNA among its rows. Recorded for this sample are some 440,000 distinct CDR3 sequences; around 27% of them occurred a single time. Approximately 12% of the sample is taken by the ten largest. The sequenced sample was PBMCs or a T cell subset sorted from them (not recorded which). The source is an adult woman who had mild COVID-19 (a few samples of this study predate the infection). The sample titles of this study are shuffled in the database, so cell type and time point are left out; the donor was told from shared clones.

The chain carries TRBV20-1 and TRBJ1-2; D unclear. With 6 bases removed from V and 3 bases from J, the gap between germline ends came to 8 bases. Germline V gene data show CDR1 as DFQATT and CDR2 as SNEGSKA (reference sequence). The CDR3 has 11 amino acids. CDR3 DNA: TGCAGTGCCCCTCGGGACTATGGCTACACCTTC. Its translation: CSAPRDYGYTF.

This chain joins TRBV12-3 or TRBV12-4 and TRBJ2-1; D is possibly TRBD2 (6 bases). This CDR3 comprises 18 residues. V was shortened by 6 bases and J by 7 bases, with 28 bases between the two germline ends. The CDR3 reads CASSPPIGREPTVNEQFF. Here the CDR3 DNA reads TGTGCCAGCAGCCCCCCAATCGGGAGAGAACCGACTGTGAATGAGCAGTTCTTC.

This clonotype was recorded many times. As DNA, the CDR3 is TGCAGCGTTGTGGCGGCCACAGCCTACAATGAGCAGTTCTTC. Its protein product is CSVVAATAYNEQFF. The V call is TRBV29-1, the J call TRBJ2-1; D not resolved. Germline CDR1 is SQVTM and CDR2 is ANQGSEA. The CDR3 is 14 amino acids. Trimming stripped 4 bases from V and 2 bases from J, with 12 bases between.

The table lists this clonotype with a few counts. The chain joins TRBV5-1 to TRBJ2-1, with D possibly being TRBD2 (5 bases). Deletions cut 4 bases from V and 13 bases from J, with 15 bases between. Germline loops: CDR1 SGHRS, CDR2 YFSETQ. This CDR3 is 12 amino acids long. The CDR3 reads CASSPTGDGQFF. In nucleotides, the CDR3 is TGCGCCAGCAGCCCAACCGGGGATGGACAGTTCTTC.

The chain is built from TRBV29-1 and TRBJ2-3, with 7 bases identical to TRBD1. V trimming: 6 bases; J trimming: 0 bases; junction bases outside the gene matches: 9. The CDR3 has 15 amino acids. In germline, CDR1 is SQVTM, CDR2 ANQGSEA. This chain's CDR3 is CSVSRTGRSTDTQYF. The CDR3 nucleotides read TGCAGCGTCTCGAGGACAGGCCGTAGCACAGATACGCAGTATTTT.

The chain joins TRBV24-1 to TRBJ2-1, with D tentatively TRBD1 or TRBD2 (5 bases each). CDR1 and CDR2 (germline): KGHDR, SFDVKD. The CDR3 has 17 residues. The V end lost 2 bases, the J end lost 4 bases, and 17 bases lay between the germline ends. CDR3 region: CATSDYGTQGPYNEQFF. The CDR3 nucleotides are TGTGCCACCAGTGATTACGGCACCCAGGGACCATACAATGAGCAGTTCTTC.

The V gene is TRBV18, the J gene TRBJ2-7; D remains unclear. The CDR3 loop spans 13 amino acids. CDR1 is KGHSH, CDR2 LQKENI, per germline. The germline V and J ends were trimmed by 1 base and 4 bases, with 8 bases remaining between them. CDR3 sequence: CASSPLVSYEQYF. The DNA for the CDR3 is TGTGCCAGCTCACCACTCGTATCATACGAGCAGTACTTC.

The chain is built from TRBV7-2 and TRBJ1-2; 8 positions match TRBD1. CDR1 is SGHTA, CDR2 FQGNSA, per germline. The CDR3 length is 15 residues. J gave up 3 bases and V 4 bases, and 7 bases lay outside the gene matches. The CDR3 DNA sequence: TGTGCCAGCAGCTGGCTGGGACAGGAGTACTATGGCTACACCTTC. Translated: CASSWLGQEYYGYTF.

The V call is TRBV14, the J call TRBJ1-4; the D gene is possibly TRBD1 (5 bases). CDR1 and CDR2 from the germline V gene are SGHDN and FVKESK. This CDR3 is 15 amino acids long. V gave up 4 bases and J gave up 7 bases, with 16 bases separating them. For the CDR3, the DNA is TGTGCCAGCAGCCGCCGGGGCGGGACGGGTGAAAAACTGTTTTTT. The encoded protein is CASSRRGGTGEKLFF.

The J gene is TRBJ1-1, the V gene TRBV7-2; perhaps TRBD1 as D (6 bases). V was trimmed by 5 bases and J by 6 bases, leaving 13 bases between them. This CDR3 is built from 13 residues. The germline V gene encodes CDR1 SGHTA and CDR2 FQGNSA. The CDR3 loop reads CASSELTGAEAFF. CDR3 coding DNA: TGTGCCAGCAGCGAGCTGACAGGAGCTGAAGCTTTCTTT. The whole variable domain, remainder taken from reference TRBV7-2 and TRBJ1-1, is GAGVSQSPSNKVTEKGKDVELRCDPISGHTALYWYRQSLGQGLEFLIYFQGNSAPDKSGLPSDRFSAERTGGSVSTLTIQRTQQEDSAVYLCASSELTGAEAFFGQGTRLTVV.

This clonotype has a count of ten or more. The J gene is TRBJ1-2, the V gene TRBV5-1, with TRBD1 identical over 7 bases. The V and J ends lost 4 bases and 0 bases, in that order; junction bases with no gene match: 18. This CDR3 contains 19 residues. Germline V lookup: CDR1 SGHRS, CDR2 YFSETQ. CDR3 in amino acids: CASSQVGGFGDSPNYGYTF. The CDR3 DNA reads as TGCGCCAGCAGCCAAGTCGGCGGCTTCGGGGACAGCCCTAACTATGGCTACACCTTC.

CDR3 amino acids: CASSPSLGGQETQYF. The CDR3 nucleotides read TGTGCCAGCAGCCCGTCCTTGGGGGGCCAAGAGACCCAGTACTTC. This rearrangement joins TRBV5-6 to TRBJ2-5; D perhaps matches TRBD2 (6 bases). Germline V gene data show CDR1 as SGHDT and CDR2 as YYEEEE. CDR3 length equals 15 residues. Trimming took off 4 bases at V and 1 base at J, with 14 bases between the two ends.

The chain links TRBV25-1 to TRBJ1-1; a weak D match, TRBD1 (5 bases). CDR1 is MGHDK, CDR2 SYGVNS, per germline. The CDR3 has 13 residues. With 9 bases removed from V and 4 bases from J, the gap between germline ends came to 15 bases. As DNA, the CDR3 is TGTGCCAGTACCTCCACAGGTCTCACTGAAGCTTTCTTT. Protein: CASTSTGLTEAFF.

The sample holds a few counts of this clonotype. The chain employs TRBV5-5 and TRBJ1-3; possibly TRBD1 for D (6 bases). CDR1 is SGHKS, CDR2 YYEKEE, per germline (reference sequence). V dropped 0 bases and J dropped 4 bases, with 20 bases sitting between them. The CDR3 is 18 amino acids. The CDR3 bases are TGTGCCAGCAGCTTGGAGATTTTTGGGGGGGCCGCGGGAAACACCATATATTTT. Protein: CASSLEIFGGAAGNTIYF.

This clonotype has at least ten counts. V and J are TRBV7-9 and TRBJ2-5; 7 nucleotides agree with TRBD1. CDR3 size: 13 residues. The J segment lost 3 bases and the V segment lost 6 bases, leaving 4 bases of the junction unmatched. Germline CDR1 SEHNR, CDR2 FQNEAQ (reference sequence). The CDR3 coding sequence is TGTGCCAGCAGACTCACAGGGGAAGAGACCCAGTACTTC. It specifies CASRLTGEETQYF.

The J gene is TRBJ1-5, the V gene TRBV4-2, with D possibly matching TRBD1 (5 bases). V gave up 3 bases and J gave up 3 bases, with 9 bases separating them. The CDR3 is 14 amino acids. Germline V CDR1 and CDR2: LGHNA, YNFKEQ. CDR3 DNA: TGTGCCAGCAGCCATAGACAGAACAATCAGCCCCAGCATTTT. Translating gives CASSHRQNNQPQHF.

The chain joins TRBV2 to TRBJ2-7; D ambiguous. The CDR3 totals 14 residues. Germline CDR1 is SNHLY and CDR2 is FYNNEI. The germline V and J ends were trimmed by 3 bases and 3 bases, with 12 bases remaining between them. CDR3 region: CASSDPREFYEQYF. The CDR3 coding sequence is TGTGCCAGCAGTGATCCCAGAGAATTCTACGAGCAGTACTTC. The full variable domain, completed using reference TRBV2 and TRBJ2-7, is EPEVTQTPSHQVTQMGQEVILRCVPISNHLYFYWYRQILGQKVEFLVSFYNNEISEKSEIFDDQFSVERPDGSNFTLKIRSTKLEDSAMYFCASSDPREFYEQYFGPGTRLTVT.

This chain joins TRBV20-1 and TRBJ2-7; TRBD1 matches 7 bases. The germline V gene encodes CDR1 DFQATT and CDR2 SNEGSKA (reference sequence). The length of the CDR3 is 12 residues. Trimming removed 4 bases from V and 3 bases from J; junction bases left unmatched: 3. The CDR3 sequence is CSAKRDSYEQYF. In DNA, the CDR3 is TGCAGTGCTAAAAGGGACAGCTACGAGCAGTACTTC.